These T cell receptor beta chains were read from a single sample in a study of shared clonotypes between healthy human individuals. Using immunoSEQ multiplex PCR, the repertoire was profiled, and TCRdb retains in-frame clones only, with some absent. The repertoire holds about 520,000 clones, with approximately 82% as singletons. Material for sequencing was PBMCs. Receptors were obtained from a woman in her thirties or forties in good health. Some clones in this sample may be carry-over from other donors' samples. Both conserved end residues are part of each CDR3. A D gene is named only where the DNA matches it firmly. Size tells how often a clone was seen (once, few, many) or the class of an expanded clone, and some rows leave it out.

V gene	J gene	D gene	clone size	CDR3 DNA	CDR3 protein
TRBV11-2	TRBJ1-2	NA	NA	TGTGCCAGCAGCTTAGCCCCAGGGACGAGCTATGGCTACACCTTC	CASSLAPGTSYGYTF
TRBV4-1	TRBJ1-1	TRBD1	NA	TGCGCCAGCAGCCTGCAACTCTACCGGGACAGGGTCACTGAAGCTTTCTTT	CASSLQLYRDRVTEAFF
TRBV6-1	TRBJ2-7	TRBD2	NA	TGTGCCAGCAGTGAGGCGGGAGCCTCCCACGAGCAGTACTTC	CASSEAGASHEQYF
TRBV6-5	TRBJ1-3	TRBD1	many	TGTGCCAGCAGTTACCGGACAGGGGGAAACACCATATATTTT	CASSYRTGGNTIYF
TRBV7-8	TRBJ1-2	NA	NA	TGTGCCAGCAGCTTAAACATAAGGGACTATGGCTACACCTTC	CASSLNIRDYGYTF
TRBV19	TRBJ2-2	NA	NA	TGTGCCAGTAGTCGGGATCAAACCGGGGAGCTGTTTTTT	CASSRDQTGELFF
TRBV6-5	TRBJ2-7	NA	many	TGTGCCAGCAGGACCTTTGGGGAGCAGTACTTC	CASRTFGEQYF
TRBV10-3	TRBJ1-4	TRBD1	once	TGTGCCATCAGTGAGACAGGGGCAACTAATGAAAAACTGTTTTTT	CAISETGATNEKLFF
TRBV18	TRBJ1-1	TRBD1	NA	TGTGCCAGCTGTCCCTGGGGGGGACAGGGGGGCGCTGAAGCTTTCTTT	CASCPWGGQGGAEAFF
TRBV2	TRBJ2-1	NA	NA	TGTGCCAGCAGCTCCAGGACGAGCTCCTACAATGAGCAGTTCTTC	CASSSRTSSYNEQFF
TRBV19	TRBJ1-1	NA	NA	TGTGCCAGTCTACGCGGGGTGGCGATGAACACTGAAGCTTTCTTT	CASLRGVAMNTEAFF
TRBV6-5	TRBJ2-7	TRBD1	once	TGTGCCAGCAGTACCTCAGGGGGAAACGGCTACGAGCAGTACTTC	CASSTSGGNGYEQYF
TRBV29-1	TRBJ2-2	TRBD1	once	TGCAGCGTTGTAGGGGTGCCACAGGGGCCGACCGGGGAGCTGTTTTTT	CSVVGVPQGPTGELFF
TRBV7-9	TRBJ2-7	NA	NA	TGTGCCAGCAGCTTAGAATCTGCCCTATTCGAGCAGTACTTC	CASSLESALFEQYF
TRBV5-6	TRBJ2-1	NA	once	TGTGCCAGCAGCGGGACCTTCTACAATGAGCAGTTCTTC	CASSGTFYNEQFF
TRBV5-1	TRBJ2-7	NA	NA	TGCGCCAGCAGCTTGACAGGGCCCTACGAGCAGTACTTC	CASSLTGPYEQYF
TRBV30	TRBJ1-2	NA	NA	TGTGCCTGGAGTGCTCAGGGCCATGGCTACACCTTC	CAWSAQGHGYTF
TRBV2	TRBJ2-3	NA	NA	TGTGCCAGCAGGGAGGCAACGAGGTTAGATACGCAGTATTTT	CASREATRLDTQYF
TRBV5-1	TRBJ2-1	NA	NA	TGCGCCAGCAGCTTGGGAGGGGGTCAGCAGTTCTTC	CASSLGGGQQFF
TRBV4-2	TRBJ1-4	NA	NA	TGTGCCAGCAGCCAAGATGTGGGGCAGGGGAGTGAAAAACTGTTTTTT	CASSQDVGQGSEKLFF
TRBV6-5	TRBJ1-1	NA	NA	TGTGCCAGTAGGTTTGGTAGGCTGAACACTGAAGCTTTCTTT	CASRFGRLNTEAFF
TRBV14	TRBJ1-2	TRBD1	NA	TGTGCCAGCAGCCCCCCCGGGACAGGGGGCTTTGGCTACACCTTC	CASSPPGTGGFGYTF
TRBV20-1	TRBJ2-1	NA	NA	TGCAGTGTTGCGAAGGGGAATGAGCAGTTCTTC	CSVAKGNEQFF
TRBV15	TRBJ2-5	NA	NA	TGTGCCACCAGCAGAGTTACGGGTGGGTCGGCGTGGGAGACCCAGTACTTC	CATSRVTGGSAWETQYF
TRBV7-2	TRBJ2-3	NA	once	TGTGCCAGCAGCTTCCTCCTAGCAGGGGATACGCAGTATTTT	CASSFLLAGDTQYF
TRBV28	TRBJ2-1	TRBD2	NA	TGTGCCAGCAGTTACGGGACTAGCTCCCATGAGCAGTTCTTC	CASSYGTSSHEQFF
TRBV4-2	TRBJ2-2	NA	few	TGTGCCAGCAGCCAAGATCCAGGCCAGTACGGGGAGCTGTTTTTT	CASSQDPGQYGELFF
TRBV5-1	TRBJ1-6	NA	once	TGCGCCAGCAGCTTGGCCTCTCGTCAGGGGAATTCACCCCTCCACTTT	CASSLASRQGNSPLHF
TRBV10-3	TRBJ2-7	TRBD1	NA	TGTGCCATCAGTGACCCGAGACAGGGGGACTACGAGCAGTACTTC	CAISDPRQGDYEQYF
TRBV5-7	TRBJ2-7	NA	NA	TGTGCCAGCAGCTTCGGGTCCCTGGAGGGTATCGTCACCTACGAGCAGTACTTC	CASSFGSLEGIVTYEQYF
TRBV2	TRBJ2-5	NA	NA	TGTGCCAGCGGACAGCTCCAAGAGACCCAGTACTTC	CASGQLQETQYF
TRBV9	TRBJ1-5	NA	many	TGTGCCAGCAGCGTAGGCTGGGACGGCAATCAGCCCCAGCATTTT	CASSVGWDGNQPQHF
TRBV2	TRBJ2-2	TRBD2	NA	TGTGCCAGCAGACCTACTAGCGCCGGGGAGCTGTTTTTT	CASRPTSAGELFF
TRBV5-4	TRBJ2-5	NA	NA	TGTGCCAGCAGCTACGGGAGCGCGGTGACCCAGTACTTC	CASSYGSAVTQYF
TRBV7-9	TRBJ2-1	TRBD2	NA	TGTGCCAGCAGCTTAACCGGGACTAGCGGGAGCGATGAGCAGTTCTTC	CASSLTGTSGSDEQFF
TRBV11-2	TRBJ2-7	NA	NA	TGTGCCAGCAGCTTAGATCGGGGGCTTGAGCAGTACTTC	CASSLDRGLEQYF
TRBV4-1	TRBJ1-1	NA	many	TGCGCCAGCAGCCAACGTACCCTCAGAGCCATGAACACTGAAGCTTTCTTT	CASSQRTLRAMNTEAFF
TRBV7-3	TRBJ2-2	NA	NA	TGTGCCAGCAGCTCAGACAGAGCTTCGAACACCGGGGAGCTGTTTTTT	CASSSDRASNTGELFF
TRBV25-1	TRBJ2-7	NA	NA	TGTGCCAGCAGTCCGGGGTACGAGCAGTACTTC	CASSPGYEQYF
TRBV7-3	TRBJ1-1	NA	NA	TGTGCCAGCAGCTTGACAGGGAACACTGAAGCTTTCTTT	CASSLTGNTEAFF
TRBV27	TRBJ2-7	NA	NA	TGTGCCAGCAGCCAACGCGTTACCGGGAGACCCCACGAGCAGTACTTC	CASSQRVTGRPHEQYF
TRBV30	TRBJ2-3	NA	few	TGTGCCTGGAGGCCAGGGGCAAGCACAGATACGCAGTATTTT	CAWRPGASTDTQYF
TRBV2	TRBJ2-2	NA	NA	TGTGCCAGCAGTCCGAGAGCCGGAGGCGGGGAGCTGTTTTTT	CASSPRAGGGELFF
TRBV11-3	TRBJ2-5	TRBD2	few	TGTGCCAGCAGCTTATACGGGAGGGGGGAGACCCAGTACTTC	CASSLYGRGETQYF
TRBV11-3	TRBJ2-1	NA	NA	TGTGCCAGCAGCCTTACCCGTAGCTCCTACAATGAGCAGTTCTTC	CASSLTRSSYNEQFF
TRBV7-2	TRBJ2-7	TRBD1	once	TGTGCCAGCAGCGTCCAACAGGGGGCGGTCGGCGAGCAGTACTTC	CASSVQQGAVGEQYF
TRBV14	TRBJ2-7	TRBD2	NA	TGTGCCAGCAGCCAAGAGGGACTAGCGGGAGTCCATTACGAGCAGTACTTC	CASSQEGLAGVHYEQYF
TRBV29-1	TRBJ1-4	NA	NA	TGCAGCGTTGGGTCACCAAATGAAAAACTGTTTTTT	CSVGSPNEKLFF
TRBV30	TRBJ1-2	NA	NA	TGTGCCTGGAGTGTCCTCTACGAGGGTGGCTACACCTTC	CAWSVLYEGGYTF